The sequence of this T cell receptor (beta chain) was determined in a study of identical twins. This clonotype was observed many times. The antigen is unknown. The CDR3 has 17 amino acids. CDR1 is MGHRA, CDR2 YSYEKL, per germline. V lost 0 bases and J lost 9, with 23 bases in between. Study outcomes and limitations: Clonotypes of the beta chain that were abundant in cord blood carried fewer insertions (memory repertoires showed none). Researchers reported excess low generation probability among twin-shared out-of-frame alpha sequences. Potential partial confounding of zero-insertion analyses by invariant MAIT and iNKT cells was noted. Twins shared beta out-of-frame sequences in excess, but this excess was weaker.

MiXCR, run by TCRdb on the 5' RACE reads, gives a single entry per CDR3 protein. The profile shows about 100,000 distinct CDR3 sequences, just under 6% of them singletons. The sequence came from a woman aged 50 to 60 in good health. The chain has TRBV4-1 and TRBJ1-2; D gene uncertain. Sequencing was performed on memory T cells sorted from blood. The DNA of the CDR3 is TGCGCCAGCAGCCAAGAGTTCGGTGGAAGCGTGTCTTTTAGCTACACCTTC. It codes for CASSQEFGGSVSFSYTF.